A single sample gave rise to the 24 T cell receptor beta chains below, sequenced in a study of Graves' ophthalmopathy and Graves' hyperthyroidism. CDR3 regions of TCR beta were amplified from RNA transcripts. HTBI primers were employed in first-round RT-PCR, then a second-round multiplex PCR followed. TCRdb re-analysed the multiplex PCR reads in MiXCR, keeping a single row per CDR3 protein. The sample lists 300,000 to 450,000 distinct CDR3 sequences, roughly 17% occurring once. Material: peripheral blood. Receptors were obtained from an adult woman with stable Graves' hyperthyroidism.

In this sample, this clonotype turned up many times. V usage is TRBV5-1 and J usage is TRBJ2-7; 7 bases are shared with TRBD1. Germline CDR1 SGHRS, CDR2 YFSETQ. The junction had 2 bases not matched to a gene; V was cut back by 0 bases and J by 5 bases. The CDR3 consists of 13 residues. CDR3 in DNA: TGCGCCAGCAGCTTGGGACAGGGCGACGAGCAGTACTTC. Translating gives CASSLGQGDEQYF.

This clonotype was detected many times. CDR3 protein: CASSLRGGLTNEKLFF. In nucleotides, the CDR3 is TGTGCCAGCAGTCTCAGGGGGGGTTTAACTAATGAAAAACTGTTTTTT. The V and J genes are TRBV12-3 or TRBV12-4 and TRBJ1-4, with 7 nucleotides matching TRBD1. The CDR3 totals 16 residues. Trimming took 5 bases from V and 1 from J; bases not matched to a gene: 7.

Ten or more counts support this clonotype. This chain connects TRBV20-1 to TRBJ1-1; TRBD1 is a possible D gene (5 bases). The CDR3 covers 13 residues. V lost 4 bases to trimming and J lost 5 bases, with 14 bases between them. CDR1 and CDR2 from the germline V gene are DFQATT and SNEGSKA (reference sequence). Here the CDR3 DNA reads TGCAGTGCTAAACGCGCGGGGGTAACTGAAGCTTTCTTT. This gives the protein CSAKRAGVTEAFF.

This clonotype was detected ten times or more. J is TRBJ2-7 and V is TRBV28, with 12 bases identical to TRBD2. The CDR3 runs to 15 residues. V was pared by 5 bases and J by 2 bases, with 4 bases of the junction left unmatched. Germline V gives CDR1 MDHEN, CDR2 SYDVKM. CDR3 loop: CASSRTSGAPYEQYF. The CDR3 nucleotides are TGTGCCAGCAGTAGGACTAGCGGGGCCCCCTACGAGCAGTACTTC.

In its sample, this clonotype was seen a few times. The rearrangement uses TRBV19 and TRBJ2-7, with D unresolved. The CDR3 covers 15 residues. V lost 5 bases and J lost 0, with 14 bases in between. The germline V gene has CDR1 LNHDA and CDR2 SQIVND (reference sequence). The CDR3 loop reads CASSRGAVTSYEQYF. CDR3 DNA sequence: TGTGCCAGTAGTCGAGGTGCAGTTACCTCCTACGAGCAGTACTTC.

This clonotype was seen repeatedly, ten times or more. The V gene is TRBV28, the J gene TRBJ1-1, with D uncertain. The CDR3 totals 15 residues. Germline-derived CDR1 and CDR2 are MDHEN and SYDVKM. V lost 1 base and J lost 1, with 10 bases in between. The CDR3 region is CASSLFGPPNTEAFF. In nucleotides, the CDR3 is TGTGCCAGCAGTTTATTCGGCCCGCCGAACACTGAAGCTTTCTTT.

About this clonotype: The germline gene is not matched at one end of the junction; a read error may be the cause. The V call is TRBV27, the J call TRBJ2-7, with TRBD1 identical over 7 bases. The germline V gene has CDR1 MNHEY and CDR2 SMNVEV (reference sequence). The CDR3 contains 16 residues. CDR3 nucleotides: TGTGCCAGCAGTGGGAATGGACAGGTAACGATCAACGATCAGTACTTC. It specifies CASSGNGQVTINDQYF.

In its sample, this clonotype was seen many times. The chain uses TRBV9 and TRBJ1-2; weak D call: TRBD1 (6 bases). The V end lost 0 bases, the J end lost 1 base, and 10 bases lay between the germline ends. In germline, CDR1 is SGDLS, CDR2 YYNGEE. This CDR3 is built from 15 residues. Written as DNA, the CDR3 is TGTGCCAGCAGCGTAGGGACAGATCTTAACTATGGCTACACCTTC. Translation gives CASSVGTDLNYGYTF.

The chain couples TRBV6-1 to TRBJ2-5; D assignment may be TRBD1 or TRBD2 (6 bases each). V lost 2 bases and J 2 bases, leaving 15 bases between the germline ends. Germline values: CDR1 MNHNS, CDR2 SASEGT. The CDR3 loop spans 16 amino acids. CDR3 bases: TGTGCCAGCAGTGAACCTTTTCGGGGGCCTCAAGAGACCCAGTACTTC. This codes for CASSEPFRGPQETQYF.

This clonotype has just a few counts. The V and J genes are TRBV15 and TRBJ1-1; possible D gene TRBD1, 5 bases. Trimming took 0 bases from V and 8 from J, leaving 16 bases between them. The CDR3 runs to 15 residues. The germline CDR1 and CDR2 sequences are LNHNV and YYDKDF (reference sequence). CDR3 sequence (DNA): TGTGCCACCAGCAGAGATAGTGTGGATCACAGGGAAGCTTTCTTT. It encodes CATSRDSVDHREAFF.

This clonotype has ten or more counts. V usage is TRBV20-1 and J usage is TRBJ2-5; D may be TRBD2 (6 bases). The V and J ends lost 4 bases and 3 bases respectively, with 12 bases between them. From germline, CDR1 is DFQATT and CDR2 SNEGSKA (reference sequence). The CDR3 spans 13 residues. Here the CDR3 DNA reads TGCAGTGCTAAGGAGGGCTTGAAAGAGACCCAGTACTTC. It translates to CSAKEGLKETQYF.

This chain connects TRBV5-5 to TRBJ1-5, with 8 nucleotides matching TRBD1. The CDR3 is 15 residues long. From germline, CDR1 is SGHKS and CDR2 YYEKEE (reference sequence). The V segment lost 3 bases and the J segment 0 bases; nucleotides outside the gene matches: 2. CDR3 in amino acids: CASSYDRGSNQPQHF. In DNA, the CDR3 is TGTGCCAGCAGCTATGACAGGGGTAGCAATCAGCCCCAGCATTTT.

Turning to this clonotype: A much larger clone is a single base away; this may be a read error. The genes are TRBV29-1 and TRBJ2-7; D not resolved. The germline V gene has CDR1 SQVTM and CDR2 ANQGSEA. The CDR3 runs to 9 residues. CDR3 nucleotides: TGCAGCGGGAAATACGAGCGGTACTTC. Protein product: CSGKYERYF.

This clonotype was observed at least ten times. V gene TRBV30 combines with J gene TRBJ1-1; D unclear. The V end was cut by 7 bases, the J end by 4 bases, with 13 bases between. The length of the CDR3 is 12 residues. Germline V gives CDR1 GTSNPN, CDR2 SVGIG (reference sequence). CDR3 coding DNA: TGTGCCTCTTGGGAAGACCTCACTGAAGCTTTCTTT. It codes for CASWEDLTEAFF.

This clonotype appeared many times. The chain couples TRBV6-2 or TRBV6-3 to TRBJ2-7; 11 nucleotides line up with TRBD2. Germline V CDR1 and CDR2: MNHEY, SVGEGT. Trimming removed 2 bases from V and 2 bases from J; junction bases left unmatched: 8. The CDR3 spans 17 residues. CDR3 nucleotide sequence: TGTGCCAGCAGTTACCCCACTAGCGGGAGTGTGCCCTACGAGCAGTACTTC. It specifies CASSYPTSGSVPYEQYF.

This clonotype was found many times. The chain joins TRBV7-8 to TRBJ2-2; D call uncertain. The CDR3 runs to 15 residues. The V end lost 3 bases, the J end lost 3 bases, and 11 bases lay between the germline ends. Germline V gives CDR1 SGHVS, CDR2 FQNEAQ. CDR3 bases: TGTGCCAGCAGCTTTCTCACACCCTACACCGGGGAGCTGTTTTTT. It translates to CASSFLTPYTGELFF. Full variable domain (rest looked up from reference TRBV7-8 and TRBJ2-2): GAGVSQSPRYKVAKRGQDVALRCDPISGHVSLFWYQQALGQGPEFLTYFQNEAQLDKSGLPSDRFFAERPEGSVSTLKIQRTQQEDSAVYLCASSFLTPYTGELFFGEGSRLTVL.

CDR3 amino acids: CASSPGGRGSYEQYV. In nucleotides, the CDR3 is TGTGCCAGCAGCCCTGGCGGGAGGGGCTCCTACGAGCAGTACGTC. V gene TRBV27 combines with J gene TRBJ2-7; 9 bases match TRBD2. The CDR3 is 15 residues long. Germline V gene sequence: CDR1 MNHEY, CDR2 SMNVEV (reference sequence). J was trimmed by 0 bases and V by 6 bases; bases with no gene match: 6.

This clonotype was seen ten or more times. The rearrangement joins TRBV6-2 or TRBV6-3 to TRBJ1-6, with 7 positions matching TRBD1. Germline V gives CDR1 MNHEY, CDR2 SVGEGT. Trimming cost V 0 bases and J 9 bases; bases outside gene matches: 11. The CDR3 contains 17 residues. The CDR3 spells CASSYSKAGQAGSPLHF. The CDR3 DNA follows: TGTGCCAGCAGTTACTCGAAAGCCGGACAGGCGGGTTCACCCCTCCACTTT.

V usage is TRBV6-1 and J usage is TRBJ1-5; possibly TRBD1 for D (5 bases). There are 16 residues in the CDR3. Germline CDR1 reads MNHNS; CDR2 reads SASEGT. Trimming took off 4 bases at V and 4 bases at J, with 17 bases between the two ends. The CDR3 nucleotides read TGTGCCAGCAGTGCCGACAGCTGGGAGACAAATCAGCCCCAGCATTTT. Encoded protein: CASSADSWETNQPQHF.

This clonotype was seen repeatedly, ten times or more. The rearrangement links TRBV20-1 to TRBJ1-2; 8 bases are a match to TRBD1. Germline trimming cut 5 bases from V and 0 bases from J; bases unmatched to any gene: 2. Germline CDR1 and CDR2: DFQATT and SNEGSKA (reference sequence). This CDR3 is built from 13 residues. The CDR3 DNA follows: TGCAGTGCTCGACAGGGGACTAACTATGGCTACACCTTC. Its protein is CSARQGTNYGYTF.

Ten or more counts support this clonotype. J is TRBJ1-1 and V is TRBV20-1; the D is unclear. Per the germline V gene, CDR1 is DFQATT and CDR2 is SNEGSKA (reference sequence). V lost 1 base and J lost 4, with 13 bases in between. This CDR3 is 14 amino acids long. CDR3 nucleotides: TGCAGTGCTAGAGCCGATCCCGACCGCACTGAAGCTTTCTTT. Protein: CSARADPDRTEAFF.

A note on this clonotype: The conserved closing phenylalanine or tryptophan is absent in this CDR3, likely reflecting a read error. The chain employs TRBV7-2 and TRBJ2-6; D remains ambiguous. Between the trimmed V and J ends, which lost 3 bases and 1 base, there was a span of 7 bases. CDR1 is SGHTA, CDR2 FQGNSA, per germline. The CDR3 runs to 15 residues. CDR3 bases: TGTGCCAGCAGCTTGTCTCGATCTGGGGCCAACGTCCTGACTGTC. Protein: CASSLSRSGANVLTV.

This clonotype appeared many times. The V and J genes are TRBV27 and TRBJ2-7; D may match TRBD1 or TRBD2 (5 bases each). The CDR3 spans 14 residues. Germline CDR1 and CDR2: MNHEY and SMNVEV (reference sequence). Trimming pared 5 bases from V and 1 base from J, leaving 12 bases between. The CDR3 nucleotides read TGTGCCAGCAGTCCCGGGACCGCTTCCTACGAGCAGTACTTC. As protein: CASSPGTASYEQYF.

This clonotype was recorded at least ten times. The CDR3 DNA sequence: TGTGCCAGCAGTTACGGTTGGTCAGTGCAAGAGACCCAGTACTTC. Its translation is CASSYGWSVQETQYF. This sequence joins TRBV6-2 or TRBV6-3 and TRBJ2-5; D is ambiguous. Germline CDR1 MNHEY, CDR2 SVGEGT. V lost 2 bases, J lost 2 bases, and 12 bases lay in between. The CDR3 covers 15 residues.